The source of this T cell receptor (beta chain) is a study of cytomegalovirus exposure and HLA in healthy donors. Details on this clone: The antigen is undetermined.

Study-level findings and limits: The majority of TCR sequences were rare, yet some public TCRs appeared in many donors. Further analysis was carried out later, and it showed several of the most significant clusters appearing linked to common viral pathogens. Information on immune exposure was restricted to one variable (CMV serostatus).

With 60 Vbeta and 13 Jbeta primers, the PCR was carried out. Clones were read by immunoSEQ multiplex PCR, and TCRdb kept only the in-frame ones, dropping some. Of approximately 130,000 clones in the sample, 75% to 90% were seen once. V gave up 4 bases and J gave up 8 bases; unmatched junction bases: 9. This CDR3 contains 17 residues. Germline V gene data show CDR1 as SGHAT and CDR2 as FQDESV (reference sequence). Whereas donors were nominally healthy upon sampling, unrecorded immune exposures were probable. The source of this sequence is a woman between 35 and 50 years old in good health and CMV-seronegative. The rearrangement links TRBV11-1 to TRBJ2-1; TRBD2 agrees at 15 bases. The specimen was PBMCs. DNA of the CDR3: TGTGCCAGCAGCTCCCCCAGGACTAGCGGGGGGGCCCATGAGCAGTTCTTC. Translated: CASSSPRTSGGAHEQFF.